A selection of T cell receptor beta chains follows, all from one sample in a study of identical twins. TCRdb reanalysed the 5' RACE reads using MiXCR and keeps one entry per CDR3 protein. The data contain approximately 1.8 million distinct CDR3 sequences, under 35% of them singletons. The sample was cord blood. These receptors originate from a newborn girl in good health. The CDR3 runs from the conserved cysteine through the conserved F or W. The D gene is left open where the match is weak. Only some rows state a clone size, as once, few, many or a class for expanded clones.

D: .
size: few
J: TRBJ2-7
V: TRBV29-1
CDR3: CSVERWRGNEQYF
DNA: TGCAGCGTTGAGAGATGGAGGGGGAATGAGCAGTACTTC

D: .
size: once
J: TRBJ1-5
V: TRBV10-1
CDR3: CASSEFLGQPQHF
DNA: TGCGCCAGCAGTGAGTTCCTTGGTCAGCCCCAGCATTTT

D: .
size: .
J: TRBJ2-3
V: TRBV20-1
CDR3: CSARESDRSFTDTQYF
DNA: TGCAGTGCTAGAGAGAGTGACAGGTCCTTCACAGATACGCAGTATTTT

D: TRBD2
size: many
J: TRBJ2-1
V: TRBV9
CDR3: CASSVLAGSYNEQFF
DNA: TGTGCCAGCAGCGTACTAGCGGGCTCCTACAATGAGCAGTTCTTC

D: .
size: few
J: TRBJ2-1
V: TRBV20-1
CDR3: CSARGGGNSYNEQFF
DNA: TGCAGTGCTAGAGGGGGGGGCAACTCCTACAATGAGCAGTTCTTC

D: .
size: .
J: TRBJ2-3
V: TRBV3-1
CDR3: CASSQVVGSSTDTQYF
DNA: TGTGCCAGCAGCCAAGTGGTGGGTTCTAGCACAGATACGCAGTATTTT

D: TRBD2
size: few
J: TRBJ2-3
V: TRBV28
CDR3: CASKKWGGWIDTQYF
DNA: TGTGCCAGCAAAAAGTGGGGAGGGTGGATAGATACGCAGTATTTT

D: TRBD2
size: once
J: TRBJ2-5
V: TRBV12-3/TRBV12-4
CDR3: CASSTSGGPRYF
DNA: TGTGCCAGCTCGACTAGCGGGGGGCCAAGGTACTTC

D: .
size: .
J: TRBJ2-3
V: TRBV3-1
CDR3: CASSQEMGRGTDTQYF
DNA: TGTGCCAGCAGCCAAGAAATGGGCAGGGGTACAGATACGCAGTATTTT

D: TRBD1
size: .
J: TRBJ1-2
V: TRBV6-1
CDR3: CASSEFRTGSYGYTF
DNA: TGTGCCAGCAGTGAATTTCGGACAGGGTCCTATGGCTACACCTTC

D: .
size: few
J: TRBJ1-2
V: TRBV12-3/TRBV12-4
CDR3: CASSPLAGNYGYTF
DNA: TGTGCCAGCAGCCCCTTGGCAGGCAACTATGGCTACACCTTC

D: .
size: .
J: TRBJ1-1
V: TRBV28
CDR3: CASSIGPQGVRDTEAFF
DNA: TGTGCCAGCAGTATCGGACCGCAAGGGGTTAGAGACACTGAAGCTTTCTTT

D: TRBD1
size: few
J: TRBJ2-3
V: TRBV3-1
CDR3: CASSQDPRQGSTDTQYF
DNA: TGTGCCAGCAGCCAAGACCCTCGACAGGGGAGCACAGATACGCAGTATTTT

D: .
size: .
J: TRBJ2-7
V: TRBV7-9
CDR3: CASSLFPQVGANEQYF
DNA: TGTGCCAGCAGCTTATTCCCTCAGGTTGGAGCGAATGAGCAGTACTTC

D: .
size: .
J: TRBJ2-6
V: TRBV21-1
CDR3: CASSKTVGGGADVLTF
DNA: .

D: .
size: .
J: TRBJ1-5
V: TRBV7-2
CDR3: CASSLAEGSQPQHF
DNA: TGTGCCAGTAGCTTAGCGGAGGGCAGTCAGCCCCAGCATTTT

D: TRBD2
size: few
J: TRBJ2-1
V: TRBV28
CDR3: CASSSYLAGGFNEQFF
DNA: TGTGCCAGCAGTTCCTATCTAGCGGGAGGTTTTAATGAGCAGTTCTTC

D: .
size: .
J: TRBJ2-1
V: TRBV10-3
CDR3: CAISESTPPGCTEQFF
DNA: TGTGCCATCAGTGAGTCGACTCCCCCGGGATGCACTGAGCAGTTCTTC

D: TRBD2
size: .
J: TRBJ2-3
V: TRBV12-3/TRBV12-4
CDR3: CASSFSGTSADTQYF
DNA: TGTGCCAGCAGTTTTAGCGGGACGAGCGCAGATACGCAGTATTTT

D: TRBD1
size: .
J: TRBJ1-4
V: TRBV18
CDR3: CASSRRPVTGGLEKLFF
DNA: TGTGCCAGCTCACGTCGACCGGTGACAGGGGGCCTGGAAAAACTGTTTTTT

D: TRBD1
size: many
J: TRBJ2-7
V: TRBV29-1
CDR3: CSVAAPSGTGLSYEQYF
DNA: TGCAGCGTCGCAGCGCCGTCCGGGACAGGGCTCTCCTACGAGCAGTACTTC

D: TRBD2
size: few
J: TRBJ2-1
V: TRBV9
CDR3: CASSVGGGGDNEQFF
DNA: TGTGCCAGCAGCGTAGGTGGCGGGGGGGACAATGAGCAGTTCTTC

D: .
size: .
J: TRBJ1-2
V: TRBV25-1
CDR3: CASSEWDVGAGGYGYTF
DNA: TGTGCCAGCAGTGAATGGGACGTGGGGGCTGGTGGCTATGGCTACACCTTC

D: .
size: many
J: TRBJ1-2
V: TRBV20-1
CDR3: CSAPTEVIPYGYTF
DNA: TGCAGTGCTCCCACAGAGGTCATCCCCTATGGCTACACCTTC

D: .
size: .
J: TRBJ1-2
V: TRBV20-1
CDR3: CSAPVLEEDGYTF
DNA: TGCAGTGCCCCTGTGCTAGAGGAAGATGGCTACACCTTC

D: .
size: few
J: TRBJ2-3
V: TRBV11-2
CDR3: CASTGGTGYADTQYF
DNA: TGTGCCAGCACCGGAGGCACAGGGTACGCAGATACGCAGTATTTT

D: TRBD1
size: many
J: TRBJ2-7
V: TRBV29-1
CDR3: CSVRGQDSSYEQYF
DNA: TGCAGCGTTAGGGGACAGGATTCCTCCTACGAGCAGTACTTC

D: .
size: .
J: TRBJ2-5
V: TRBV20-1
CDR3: CSASSRVVPKETQYF
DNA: TGCAGTGCTAGCTCCCGGGTAGTGCCCAAAGAGACCCAGTACTTC

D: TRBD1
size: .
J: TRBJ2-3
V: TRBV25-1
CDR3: CASSATRGYSTDTQYF
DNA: TGTGCCAGCAGTGCCACCAGGGGGTACAGCACAGATACGCAGTATTTT

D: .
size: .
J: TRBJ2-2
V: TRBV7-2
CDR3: CASSFTPNTGELFF
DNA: TGTGCCAGCAGCTTCACCCCGAACACCGGGGAGCTGTTTTTT

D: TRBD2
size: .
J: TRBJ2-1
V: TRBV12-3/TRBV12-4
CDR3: CASTLGGLAGGMTYNEQFF
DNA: TGTGCCAGCACTCTAGGGGGACTAGCGGGAGGGATGACCTACAATGAGCAGTTCTTC

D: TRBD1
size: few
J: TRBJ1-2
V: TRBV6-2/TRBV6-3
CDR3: CASSSLQGAPLYGYTF
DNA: TGTGCCAGCAGTTCTCTACAGGGGGCGCCTCTCTATGGCTACACCTTC

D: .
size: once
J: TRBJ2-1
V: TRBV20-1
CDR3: CSARTTPGNEQFF
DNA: TGCAGTGCTAGGACTACCCCAGGGAATGAGCAGTTCTTC

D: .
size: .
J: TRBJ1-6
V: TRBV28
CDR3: CASSPGDINGSPLHF
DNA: TGTGCCAGCAGCCCGGGGGACATCAACGGCTCACCCCTCCACTTT

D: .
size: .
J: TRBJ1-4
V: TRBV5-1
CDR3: CASSPTTGVANEKLFF
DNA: TGCGCCAGCAGCCCAACGACAGGTGTGGCTAATGAAAAACTGTTTTTT

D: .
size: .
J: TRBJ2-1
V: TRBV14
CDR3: CASNRDSPWNEQFF
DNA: TGTGCCAGCAACCGGGACTCCCCCTGGAATGAGCAGTTCTTC

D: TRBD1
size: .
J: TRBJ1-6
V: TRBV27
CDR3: CASSSHRDRADSYNSPLHF
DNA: TGTGCCAGCAGTTCCCACCGGGACAGGGCGGATTCTTATAATTCACCCCTCCACTTT

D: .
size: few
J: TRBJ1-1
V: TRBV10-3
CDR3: CAIGGVGTEAFF
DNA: TGTGCCATTGGGGGGGTCGGCACTGAAGCTTTCTTT

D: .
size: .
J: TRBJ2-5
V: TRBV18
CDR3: CASSPLPNTPYNEQYF
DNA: TGTGCCAGCTCACCACTCCCAAACACGCCCTACAATGAGCAGTACTTC

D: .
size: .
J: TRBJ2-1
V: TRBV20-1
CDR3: CSARPPEPQFF
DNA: TGCAGTGCTAGACCGCCGGAACCGCAGTTCTTC

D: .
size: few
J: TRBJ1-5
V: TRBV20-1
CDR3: CSARDQAVSNQPQHF
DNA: TGCAGTGCTAGAGATCAGGCGGTTAGCAATCAGCCCCAGCATTTT

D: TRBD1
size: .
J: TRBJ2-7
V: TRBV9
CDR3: CASSTTGSEQYF
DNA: TGTGCCAGCAGCACGACAGGGAGCGAGCAGTACTTC

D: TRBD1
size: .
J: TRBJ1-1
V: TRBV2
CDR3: CASSLTGGQTNTEAFF
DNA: TGTGCCAGCAGCCTGACAGGGGGCCAGACGAACACTGAAGCTTTCTTT

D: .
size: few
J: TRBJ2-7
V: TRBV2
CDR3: CASPLYEQYF
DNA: TGTGCCAGCCCTCTCTACGAGCAGTACTTC

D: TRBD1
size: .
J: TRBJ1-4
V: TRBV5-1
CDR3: CASSQGQAPTNEKLFF
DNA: TGCGCCAGCAGCCAGGGACAGGCACCAACTAATGAAAAACTGTTTTTT

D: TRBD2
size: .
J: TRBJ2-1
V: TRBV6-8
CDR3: CASSYQGLASSYNEQFF
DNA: TGTGCCAGCAGTTACCAGGGACTAGCAAGCTCCTACAATGAGCAGTTCTTC

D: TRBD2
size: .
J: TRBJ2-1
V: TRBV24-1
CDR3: CATSDLDREAYNEQFF
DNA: TGTGCCACCAGTGATTTAGATCGGGAGGCATACAATGAGCAGTTCTTC

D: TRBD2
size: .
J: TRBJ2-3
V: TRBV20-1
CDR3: CSASLLAGVMAQYF
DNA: TGCAGTGCCAGCCTACTAGCGGGAGTAATGGCGCAGTATTTT

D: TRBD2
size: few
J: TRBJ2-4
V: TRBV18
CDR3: CASSSRTSGGRGNIQYF
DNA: TGTGCCAGCTCATCACGGACTAGCGGGGGCCGCGGGAACATTCAGTACTTC

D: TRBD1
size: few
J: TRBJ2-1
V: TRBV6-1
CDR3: CASSRDRGPSSYNEQFF
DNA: TGTGCCAGCAGCCGGGACAGGGGGCCGAGCTCCTACAATGAGCAGTTCTTC

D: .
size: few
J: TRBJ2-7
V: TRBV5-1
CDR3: CASRDTRTYEQYF
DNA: TGCGCCAGCAGGGACACTAGAACCTACGAGCAGTACTTC

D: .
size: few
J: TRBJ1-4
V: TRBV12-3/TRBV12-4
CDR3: CASSGAWGAGEKLFF
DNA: TGTGCCAGCAGTGGCGCGTGGGGGGCAGGAGAAAAACTGTTTTTT

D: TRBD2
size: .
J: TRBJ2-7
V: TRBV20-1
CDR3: CSATSGRIYEQYF
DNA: TGCAGTGCGACTAGCGGGAGAATCTACGAGCAGTACTTC

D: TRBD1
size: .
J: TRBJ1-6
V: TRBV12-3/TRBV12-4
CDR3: CASSQRQGANSPLHF
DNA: TGTGCCAGCAGTCAAAGACAGGGGGCAAATTCACCCCTCCACTTT

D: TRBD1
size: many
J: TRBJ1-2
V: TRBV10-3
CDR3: CAISEFATGDNYGYTF
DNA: TGTGCCATCAGTGAGTTTGCGACAGGGGACAACTATGGCTACACCTTC

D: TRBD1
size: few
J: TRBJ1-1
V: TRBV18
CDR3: CASSPLTGGANTEAFF
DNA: TGTGCCAGCTCACCACTGACAGGGGGGGCGAACACTGAAGCTTTCTTT